This T cell receptor (beta chain) was found in a study of naive and memory T cell subsets. Study results and limitations: In CD4 and CD8 cells, diversity dropped from naive through EMRA. Naive repertoires, especially CD8, held a few larger clonotypes, possibly memory cells re-expressing CD45RA.

Both TRBC1 and TRBC2 were covered by a beta constant-region primer of two equimolar oligonucleotides. Ligated cDNA was amplified by four rounds of PCR with nested alpha and beta constant-region primers and SP2. TCRdb re-derived calls from the UMI-ligation and nested PCR reads in MiXCR, one entry per CDR3 protein. The data show about 82,000 distinct CDR3 sequences, approximately 9.2% seen once. This clonotype has a handful of counts. Its antigen is still unknown. The CDR3 contains 11 residues. Trimming left V 7 bases short and J 3 bases short, with 8 bases between. CDR1 and CDR2 (germline): SGHRS, YFSETQ. Separate alpha and beta amplification began at the second PCR step. Overnight CMV lysate stimulation of fresh PBMCs defined donor CMV status by CD4+ IFNgamma.

The chain employs TRBV5-1 and TRBJ2-7, with a weak D call TRBD1 (6 bases). The sequencing sample was made of naive CD8+ T cells from blood. This TCR came from a human donor in good health. Here the CDR3 reads CASQDSYEQYF. CDR3 coding DNA: TGCGCCAGCCAGGACAGCTACGAGCAGTACTTC.